The clone carrying this T cell receptor beta chain was detected a few times. The V and J ends lost 1 base and 4 bases, in that order; junction bases with no gene match: 3. The germline V gene encodes CDR1 SGHTA and CDR2 FQGNSA. The length of the CDR3 is 15 residues. TCRdb fed the RT-PCR reads into MiXCR, producing one record per CDR3 protein. This table holds fewer than 800,000 distinct CDR3 sequences, about 14% found once. The chain has TRBV7-2 and TRBJ1-4, with TRBD1 matching over 7 bases. The receptor's source is a female donor in good health, serving as a healthy control. The source material was memory CD4+ T cells from blood. The CDR3 coding sequence is TGTGCCAGCAGCTTAGTGGGGACAGTTAATGAAAAACTGTTTTTT. Protein sequence: CASSLVGTVNEKLFF.